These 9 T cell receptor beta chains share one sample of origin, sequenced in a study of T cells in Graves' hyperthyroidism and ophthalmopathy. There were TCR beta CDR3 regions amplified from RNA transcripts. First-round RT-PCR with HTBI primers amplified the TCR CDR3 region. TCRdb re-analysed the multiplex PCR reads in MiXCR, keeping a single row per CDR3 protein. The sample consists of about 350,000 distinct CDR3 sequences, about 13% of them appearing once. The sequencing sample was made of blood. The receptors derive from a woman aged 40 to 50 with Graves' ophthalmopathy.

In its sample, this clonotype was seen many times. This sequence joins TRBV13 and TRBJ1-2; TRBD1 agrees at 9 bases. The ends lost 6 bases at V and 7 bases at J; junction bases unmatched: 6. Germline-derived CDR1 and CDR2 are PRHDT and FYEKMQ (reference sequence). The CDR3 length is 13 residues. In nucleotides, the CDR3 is TGTGCCAGCAGGCGACAGGGGGAAACTGGCTACACCTTC. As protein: CASRRQGETGYTF.

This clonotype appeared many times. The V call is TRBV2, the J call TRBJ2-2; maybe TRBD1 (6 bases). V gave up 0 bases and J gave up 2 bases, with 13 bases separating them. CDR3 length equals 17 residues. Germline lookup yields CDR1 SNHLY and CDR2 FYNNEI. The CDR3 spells CASSEARQGPNTGELFF. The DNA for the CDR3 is TGTGCCAGCAGTGAAGCGCGGCAGGGGCCTAACACCGGGGAGCTGTTTTTT.

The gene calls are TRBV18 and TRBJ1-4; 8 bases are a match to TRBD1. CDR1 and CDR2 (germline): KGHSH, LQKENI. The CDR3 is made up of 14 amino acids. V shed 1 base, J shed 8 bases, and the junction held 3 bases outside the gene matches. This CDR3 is CASSPQQGGEKLFF. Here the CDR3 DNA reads TGTGCCAGCTCACCACAACAGGGGGGAGAAAAACTGTTTTTT. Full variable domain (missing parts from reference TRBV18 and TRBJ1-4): NAGVMQNPRHLVRRRGQEARLRCSPMKGHSHVYWYRQLPEEGLKFMVYLQKENIIDESGMPKERFSAEFPKEGPSILRIQQVVRGDSAAYFCASSPQQGGEKLFFGSGTQLSVL.

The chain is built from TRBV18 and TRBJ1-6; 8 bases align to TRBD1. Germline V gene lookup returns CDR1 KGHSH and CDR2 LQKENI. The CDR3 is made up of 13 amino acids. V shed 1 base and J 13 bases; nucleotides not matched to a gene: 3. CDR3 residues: CASSPQDRGPLHF. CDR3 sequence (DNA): TGTGCCAGCTCACCACAAGACAGGGGTCCCCTCCACTTT. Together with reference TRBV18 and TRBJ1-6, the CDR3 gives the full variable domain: NAGVMQNPRHLVRRRGQEARLRCSPMKGHSHVYWYRQLPEEGLKFMVYLQKENIIDESGMPKERFSAEFPKEGPSILRIQQVVRGDSAAYFCASSPQDRGPLHFGNGTRLTVT.

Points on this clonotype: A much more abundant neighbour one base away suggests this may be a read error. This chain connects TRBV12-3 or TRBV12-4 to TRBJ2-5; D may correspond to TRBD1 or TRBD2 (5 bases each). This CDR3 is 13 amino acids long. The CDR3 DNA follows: TGTGCCAGCAGCCCCCACGTGGGGGAGACCCGGTACTTC. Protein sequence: CASSPHVGETRYF.

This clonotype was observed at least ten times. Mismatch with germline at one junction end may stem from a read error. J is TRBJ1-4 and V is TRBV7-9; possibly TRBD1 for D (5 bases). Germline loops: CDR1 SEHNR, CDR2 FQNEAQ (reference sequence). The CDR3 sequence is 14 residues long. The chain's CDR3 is CASSLGQGNEKLFF. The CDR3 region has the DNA TGTGCCAGCAGTTTAGGCCAGGGTAATGAAAAACTGTTTTTT.

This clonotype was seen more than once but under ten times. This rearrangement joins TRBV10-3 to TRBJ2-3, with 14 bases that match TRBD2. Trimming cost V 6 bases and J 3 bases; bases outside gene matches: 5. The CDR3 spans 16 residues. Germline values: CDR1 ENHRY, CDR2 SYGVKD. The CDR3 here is CAISLTSGRDTDTQYF. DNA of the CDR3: TGTGCCATCAGCCTGACTAGCGGGAGGGATACAGATACGCAGTATTTT.

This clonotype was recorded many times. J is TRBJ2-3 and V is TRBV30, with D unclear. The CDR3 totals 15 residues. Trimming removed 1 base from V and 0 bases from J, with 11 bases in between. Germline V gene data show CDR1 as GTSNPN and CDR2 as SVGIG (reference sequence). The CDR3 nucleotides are TGTGCCTGGAGTGCCGCGGTGACCAGCACAGATACGCAGTATTTT. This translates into CAWSAAVTSTDTQYF.

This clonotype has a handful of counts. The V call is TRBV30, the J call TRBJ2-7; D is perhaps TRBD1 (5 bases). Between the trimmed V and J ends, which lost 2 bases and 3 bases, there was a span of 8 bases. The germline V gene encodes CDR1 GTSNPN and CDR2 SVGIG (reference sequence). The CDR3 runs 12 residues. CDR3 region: CAWSPGIYEQYF. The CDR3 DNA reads TGTGCCTGGAGTCCAGGGATCTACGAGCAGTACTTC.